This T cell receptor beta chain was sequenced for a study of blood T cells in healthy people across ages. Notes on the study in general: Diversity was estimated from one million T cells, and these estimates were considered underestimates. More naive CD4+ cells and higher diversity marked long-lived donors relative to aged donors.

As concerns this clonotype: The antigen is not known.

Using a J-beta primer mix together with a sample-barcoded 5' primer, a second PCR was run for roughly 6 to 12 cycles. From the 5' RACE reads, TCRdb called clonotypes with MiXCR, one entry per CDR3 protein. Counted here are about 770,000 distinct CDR3 sequences, around 43% occurring once; the ten biggest clones make up 15% to 25%. Looked up from germline, CDR1 is LNHDA and CDR2 is SQIVND (reference sequence). The CDR3 totals 14 residues. Donors were healthy Caucasian individuals from Russia aged roughly 6 to 90. At least 6 million PBMCs were isolated per sample. The V gene is TRBV19, the J gene TRBJ2-5; D unclear. The end of the DNA fits TRBJ2-7 better, so the J call may be wrong. The specimen was blood. The receptor was derived from a man between 60 and 75 years old in good health. Here the CDR3 DNA reads TGTGCCAGTAGCTTCCAGTGGGCCGGTTACGAGCAGTACTTC. This gives the protein CASSFQWAGYEQYF.